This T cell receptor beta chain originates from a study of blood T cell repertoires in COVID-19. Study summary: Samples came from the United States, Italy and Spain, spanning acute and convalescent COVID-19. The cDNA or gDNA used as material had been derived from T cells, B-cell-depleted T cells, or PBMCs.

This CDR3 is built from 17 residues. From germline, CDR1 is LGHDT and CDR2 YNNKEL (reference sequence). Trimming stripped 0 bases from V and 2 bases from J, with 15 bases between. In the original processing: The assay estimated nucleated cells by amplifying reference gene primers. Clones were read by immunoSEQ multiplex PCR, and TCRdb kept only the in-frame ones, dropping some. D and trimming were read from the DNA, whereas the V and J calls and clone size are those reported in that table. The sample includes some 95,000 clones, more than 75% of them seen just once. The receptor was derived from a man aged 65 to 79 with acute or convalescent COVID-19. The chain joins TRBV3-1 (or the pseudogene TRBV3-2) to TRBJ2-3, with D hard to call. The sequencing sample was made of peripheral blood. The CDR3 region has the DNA TGTGCCAGCAGCCAAGATGAAGGCCCAGGCTCCACAGATACGCAGTATTTT. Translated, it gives CASSQDEGPGSTDTQYF.